This T cell receptor beta chain is from a study of early T cells in non-severe SARS-CoV-2 infection. Study-level information: From unsorted whole blood, bulk RNA was sequenced, and the chains remained unpaired.

In the library, individual cDNA molecules carried attached unique molecular identifiers. One entry per CDR3 protein results from TCRdb running MiXCR on the 5' RACE reads. Of about 59,000 distinct CDR3 sequences listed, under 15% are singletons. Trimming took off 8 bases at V and 2 bases at J, with 22 bases between the two ends. The CDR3 consists of 17 residues. In its sample, this clonotype was seen a few times. This rearrangement joins TRBV12-3 or TRBV12-4 to TRBJ2-4; D possibly matches TRBD1 or TRBD2 (5 bases each). Sequencing was performed on whole blood, taken at baseline. The source is an adult who was a healthcare worker with PCR-confirmed SARS-CoV-2 infection or an uninfected control (not recorded which). DNA of the CDR3: TGTGCCAGCGAGGTTTTTAGGGGACGGGGAACCAAAAACATTCAGTACTTC. This sequence encodes CASEVFRGRGTKNIQYF.